The source of this TCR beta chain is a study of early T cells in non-severe SARS-CoV-2 infection. Individual cDNA molecules were tagged with unique molecular identifiers, the study reported. In TCRdb, the 5' RACE reads were re-called with MiXCR into one record per CDR3 protein. The table includes fewer than 50,000 distinct CDR3 sequences, less than 15% detected once. Germline CDR1 is MNHEY and CDR2 is SMNVEV (reference sequence). V was trimmed by 5 bases and J by 3 bases, leaving 8 bases between them. This CDR3 comprises 12 residues. V is TRBV27 and J is TRBJ2-7; D is ambiguous. The receptor comes from an adult who was a healthcare worker with PCR-confirmed SARS-CoV-2 infection or an uninfected control (not recorded which). The material sequenced was whole blood. The CDR3 spells CASSVTGYEQYF. The CDR3, as DNA: TGTGCCAGCAGTGTAACGGGCTACGAGCAGTACTTC.